Here is one T cell receptor beta chain with its context. Its cognate antigen is unknown. The entry originates in a study of T cells expressing NK-cell markers. Study overall: All TCR beta repertoires analysed originated from sorted CD3+CD56+NKG2C+, CD3+CD56+NKG2C- and CD3+CD56-NKG2C+ T cells. Seven of the eight sequenced donors were HCMV-seropositive; one was seronegative.

The CDR3 runs to 16 residues. The germline CDR1 and CDR2 sequences are ENHRY and SYGVKD. General observations from the study: Whether expanded NKG2C-expressing T cell clones recognize HCMV is unknown.

The TCR beta cDNA came from 5'RACE template switching with UMIs. TCRdb re-called the 5' RACE reads; every CDR3 protein appears as one record, without DNA. The sample has 450,000 to 600,000 distinct CDR3 sequences. The chain carries TRBV10-3 and TRBJ2-7; TCRdb gives TRBD1 as the D gene, but with no DNA this cannot be confirmed. This TCR was recovered from a man aged 18 to 29 in good health. Sequenced: blood T cells: a sorted CD56 or NKG2C T cell subset, CD4+ or CD8+ T cells, or bulk PBMC T cells (not recorded which). The CDR3 is CAISESEGAGPYEQYF.